This T cell receptor beta chain is from a study of shared clonotypes between healthy human individuals. Findings and caveats of the study: Despite large depth, rarefaction showed incomplete sorted-subset sequencing.

Germline CDR1 is KGHSH and CDR2 is LQKENI. Trimming took 4 bases from V and 2 from J; bases not matched to a gene: 8. The CDR3 has 16 amino acids. Sequenced by immunoSEQ multiplex PCR; TCRdb stores in-frame clones only, minus some. Here the sample spans over 1.4 million clones, roughly 96% being singletons. Comments on this clone: Antigen specificity is unknown.

This sequence joins TRBV18 and TRBJ2-3; 8 bases line up with TRBD2. The sample consisted of naive CD4+ T cells sorted from blood. The sample's subset: CD45RA+ positively selected. The clonotype was recovered from a man aged 25-45 years in good health. The CDR3 DNA follows: TGTGCCAGCTCACTTCTAGCGGGCCTTGCCACAGATACGCAGTATTTT. Translating it yields CASSLLAGLATDTQYF.